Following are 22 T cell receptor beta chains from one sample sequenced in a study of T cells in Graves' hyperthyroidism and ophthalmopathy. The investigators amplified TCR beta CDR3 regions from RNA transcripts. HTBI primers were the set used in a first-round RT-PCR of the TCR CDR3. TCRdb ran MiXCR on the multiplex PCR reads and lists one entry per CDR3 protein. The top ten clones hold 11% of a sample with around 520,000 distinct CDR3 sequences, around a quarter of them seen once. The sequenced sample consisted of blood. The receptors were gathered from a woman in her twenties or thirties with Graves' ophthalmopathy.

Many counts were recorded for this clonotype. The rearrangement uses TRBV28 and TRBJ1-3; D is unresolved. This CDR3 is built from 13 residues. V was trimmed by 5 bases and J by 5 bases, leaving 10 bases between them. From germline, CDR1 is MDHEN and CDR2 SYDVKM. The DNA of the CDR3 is TGTGCCAGCAGTGCCACCCACAGAAACACCATATATTTT. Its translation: CASSATHRNTIYF. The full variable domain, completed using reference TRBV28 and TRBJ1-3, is DVKVTQSSRYLVKRTGEKVFLECVQDMDHENMFWYRQDPGLGLRLIYFSYDVKMKEKGDIPEGYSVSREKKERFSLILESASTNQTSMYLCASSATHRNTIYFGEGSWLTVV.

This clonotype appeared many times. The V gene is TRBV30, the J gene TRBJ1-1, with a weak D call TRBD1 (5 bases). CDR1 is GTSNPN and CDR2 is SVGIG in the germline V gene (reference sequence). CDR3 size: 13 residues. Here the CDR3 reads CARTREWHTEAFF. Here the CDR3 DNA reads TGTGCTCGGACAAGGGAATGGCACACTGAAGCTTTCTTT. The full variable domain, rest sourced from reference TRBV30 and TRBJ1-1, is SQTIHQWPATLVQPVGSPLSLECTVEGTSNPNLYWYRQAAGRGLQLLFYSVGIGQISSEVPQNLSASRPQDRQFILSSKKLLLSDSGFYLCARTREWHTEAFFGQGTRLTVV.

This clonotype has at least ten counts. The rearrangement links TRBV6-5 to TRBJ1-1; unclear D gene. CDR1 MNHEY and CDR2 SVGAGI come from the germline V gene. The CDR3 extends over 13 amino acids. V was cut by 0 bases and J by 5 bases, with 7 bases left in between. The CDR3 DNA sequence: TGTGCCAGCAGTTACTCGATCGTTACTGAAGCTTTCTTT. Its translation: CASSYSIVTEAFF.

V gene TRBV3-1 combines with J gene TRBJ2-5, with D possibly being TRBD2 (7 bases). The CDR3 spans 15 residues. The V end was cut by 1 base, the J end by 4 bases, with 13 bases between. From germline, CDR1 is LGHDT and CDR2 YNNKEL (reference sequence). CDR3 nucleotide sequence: TGTGCCAGCAGCCAAGGCAATGCGGGGGCAGAGACCCAGTACTTC. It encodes CASSQGNAGAETQYF.

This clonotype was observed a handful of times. CDR3 DNA sequence: TGTGCCAGCAGCCTAGTTTCCGAGCAGTACTTC. This codes for CASSLVSEQYF. The chain links TRBV12-3 or TRBV12-4 to TRBJ2-7, with D unresolved. The CDR3 extends over 11 amino acids. V was clipped by 6 bases and J by 6 bases, with 9 bases between them.

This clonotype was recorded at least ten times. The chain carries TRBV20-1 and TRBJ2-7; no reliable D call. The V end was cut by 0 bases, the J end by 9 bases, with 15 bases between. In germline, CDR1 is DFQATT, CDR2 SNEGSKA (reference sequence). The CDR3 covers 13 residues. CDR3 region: CSARDLGDHAQYF. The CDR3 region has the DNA TGCAGTGCTAGAGATCTCGGCGATCATGCGCAGTACTTC.

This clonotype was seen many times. This CDR3 is CASSDRFGNVLTF. Here the CDR3 DNA reads TGTGCCAGCAGTGACAGGTTTGGCAACGTCCTGACTTTC. The J gene is TRBJ2-6, the V gene TRBV7-9; D perhaps matches TRBD1 (6 bases). V lost 6 bases to trimming and J lost 9 bases, with 12 bases between them. This CDR3 region has 13 residues. CDR1 is SEHNR and CDR2 is FQNEAQ in the germline V gene (reference sequence).

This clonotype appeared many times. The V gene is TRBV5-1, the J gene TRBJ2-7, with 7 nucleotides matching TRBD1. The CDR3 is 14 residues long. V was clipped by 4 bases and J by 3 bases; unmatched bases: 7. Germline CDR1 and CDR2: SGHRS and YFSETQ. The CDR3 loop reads CASSSRQGVYEQYF. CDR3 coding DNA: TGCGCCAGCAGCAGTAGACAGGGAGTCTACGAGCAGTACTTC.

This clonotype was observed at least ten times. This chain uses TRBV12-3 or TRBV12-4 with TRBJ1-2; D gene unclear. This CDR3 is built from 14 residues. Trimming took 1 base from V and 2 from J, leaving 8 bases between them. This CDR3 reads CASSLVGMNYGYTF. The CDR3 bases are TGTGCCAGCAGTTTAGTCGGAATGAACTATGGCTACACCTTC.

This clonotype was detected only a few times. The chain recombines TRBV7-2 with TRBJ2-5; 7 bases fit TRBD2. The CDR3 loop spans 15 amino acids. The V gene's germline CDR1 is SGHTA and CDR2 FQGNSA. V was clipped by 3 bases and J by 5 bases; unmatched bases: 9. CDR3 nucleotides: TGTGCCAGCAGCTTGGGAGGGATGGGTCCGGAGACCCAGTACTTC. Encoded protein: CASSLGGMGPETQYF.

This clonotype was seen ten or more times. The CDR3 reads CASSYSGPPSGNSPLHF. CDR3 bases: TGTGCCAGCAGTTACTCGGGACCGCCTTCGGGAAATTCACCCCTCCACTTT. J is TRBJ1-6 and V is TRBV6-5; D is perhaps TRBD1 (5 bases). V was clipped by 0 bases and J by 7 bases, with 16 bases between them. This CDR3 comprises 17 residues. Germline assignment: CDR1 MNHEY and CDR2 SVGAGI.

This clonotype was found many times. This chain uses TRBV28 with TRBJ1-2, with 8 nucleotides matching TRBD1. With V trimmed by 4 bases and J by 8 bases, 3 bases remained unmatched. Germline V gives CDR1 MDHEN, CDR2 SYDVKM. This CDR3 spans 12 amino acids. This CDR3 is CASSSGGAGYTF. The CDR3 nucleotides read TGTGCCAGCAGTTCAGGGGGCGCCGGCTACACCTTC.

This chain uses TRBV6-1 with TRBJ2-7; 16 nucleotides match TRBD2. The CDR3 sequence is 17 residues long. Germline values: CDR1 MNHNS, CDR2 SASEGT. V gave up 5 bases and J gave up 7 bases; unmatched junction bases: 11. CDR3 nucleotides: TGTGCCAGCAGTCGCGGGACTAGCGGGGGGGCCGGTGGTGAGCAGTACTTC. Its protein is CASSRGTSGGAGGEQYF.

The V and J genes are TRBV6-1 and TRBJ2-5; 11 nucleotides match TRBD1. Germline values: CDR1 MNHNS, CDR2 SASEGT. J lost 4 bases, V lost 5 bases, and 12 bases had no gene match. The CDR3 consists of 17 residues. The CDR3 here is CASSPTSGDRGGETQYF. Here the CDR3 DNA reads TGTGCCAGCAGTCCCACCTCAGGGGACAGGGGGGGAGAGACCCAGTACTTC.

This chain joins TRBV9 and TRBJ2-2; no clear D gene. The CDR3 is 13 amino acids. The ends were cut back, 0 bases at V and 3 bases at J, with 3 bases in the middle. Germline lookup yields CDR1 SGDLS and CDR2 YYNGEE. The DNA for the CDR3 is TGTGCCAGCAGCGTAGCTGACACCGGGGAGCTGTTTTTT. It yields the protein CASSVADTGELFF.

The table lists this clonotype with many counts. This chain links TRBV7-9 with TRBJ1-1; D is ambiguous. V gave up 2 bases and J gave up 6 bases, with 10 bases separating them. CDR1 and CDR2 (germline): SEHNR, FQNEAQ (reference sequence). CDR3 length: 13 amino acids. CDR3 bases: TGTGCCAGCAGCTTATCATCTACAGCTGAAGCTTTCTTT. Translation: CASSLSSTAEAFF.

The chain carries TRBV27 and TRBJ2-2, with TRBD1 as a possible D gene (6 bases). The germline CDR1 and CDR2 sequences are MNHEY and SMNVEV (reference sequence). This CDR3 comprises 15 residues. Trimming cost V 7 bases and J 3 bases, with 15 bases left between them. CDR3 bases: TGTGCCAGCACTATGGGGGCTTTGTACACCGGGGAGCTGTTTTTT. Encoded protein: CASTMGALYTGELFF.

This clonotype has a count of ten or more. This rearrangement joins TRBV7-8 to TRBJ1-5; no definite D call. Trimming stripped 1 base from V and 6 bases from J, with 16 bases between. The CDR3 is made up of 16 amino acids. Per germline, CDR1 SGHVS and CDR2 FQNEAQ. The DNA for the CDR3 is TGTGCCAGCAGCTTAGAGGTTCGCCGGGGAGGTCAGCCCCAGCATTTT. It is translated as CASSLEVRRGGQPQHF. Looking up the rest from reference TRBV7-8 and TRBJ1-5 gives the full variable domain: GAGVSQSPRYKVAKRGQDVALRCDPISGHVSLFWYQQALGQGPEFLTYFQNEAQLDKSGLPSDRFFAERPEGSVSTLKIQRTQQEDSAVYLCASSLEVRRGGQPQHFGDGTRLSIL.

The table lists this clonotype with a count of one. This CDR3 is CASSFSAWRMTSGDQETQYF. CDR3 bases: TGTGCCAGCAGTTTCTCAGCGTGGCGAATGACTAGCGGGGACCAAGAGACCCAGTACTTC. The chain is built from TRBV12-3 or TRBV12-4 and TRBJ2-5; 11 bases are a match to TRBD2. This CDR3 has 20 residues. V dropped 3 bases and J dropped 0; count of bases not matched to a gene: 15.

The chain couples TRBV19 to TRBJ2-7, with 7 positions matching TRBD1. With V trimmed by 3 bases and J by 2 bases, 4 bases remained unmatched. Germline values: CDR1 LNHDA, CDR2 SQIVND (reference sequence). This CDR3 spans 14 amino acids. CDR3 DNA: TGTGCCAGTAGTATGGGGACAGCCGCCTACGAGCAGTACTTC. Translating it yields CASSMGTAAYEQYF. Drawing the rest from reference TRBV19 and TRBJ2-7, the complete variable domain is DGGITQSPKYLFRKEGQNVTLSCEQNLNHDAMYWYRQDPGQGLRLIYYSQIVNDFQKGDIAEGYSVSREKKESFPLTVTSAQKNPTAFYLCASSMGTAAYEQYFGPGTRLTVT.

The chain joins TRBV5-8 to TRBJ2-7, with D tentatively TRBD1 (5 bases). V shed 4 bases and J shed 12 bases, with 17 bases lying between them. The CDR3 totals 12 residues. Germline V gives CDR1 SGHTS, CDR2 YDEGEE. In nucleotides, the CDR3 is TGTGCCAGCAGCCTTTCGGCAGGGCGTTCGTACTTC. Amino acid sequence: CASSLSAGRSYF. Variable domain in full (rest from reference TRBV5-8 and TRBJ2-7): EAGVTQSPTHLIKTRGQQATLRCSPISGHTSVYWYQQALGLGLQFLLWYDEGEERNRGNFPPRFSGRQFPNYSSELNVNALELEDSALYLCASSLSAGRSYFGPGTRLTVT.

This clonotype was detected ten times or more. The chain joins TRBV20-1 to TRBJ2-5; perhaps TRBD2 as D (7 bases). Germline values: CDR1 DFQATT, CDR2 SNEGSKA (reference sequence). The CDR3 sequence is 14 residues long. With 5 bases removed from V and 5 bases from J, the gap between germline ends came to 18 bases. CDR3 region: CSAGMGGPGETQYF. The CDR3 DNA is TGCAGTGCTGGCATGGGGGGGCCAGGGGAGACCCAGTACTTC.